The 20 T cell receptor beta chains below all came from one sample that was sequenced in a study of T cell repertoires in cytomegalovirus infection. TCRdb re-analysed the reads in MiXCR, keeping a single row per CDR3 protein. The table has around 240,000 distinct CDR3 sequences, under 25% seen once. The sample comprised CD8+ T cells from PBMCs. These receptors were obtained from a human donor in good health (CMV status not recorded). Some clones in this sample may be carry-over from other donors' samples.

This clonotype was seen repeatedly, ten times or more. The chain joins TRBV12-3 or TRBV12-4 to TRBJ2-3, with a possible D match to TRBD1 (5 bases). The CDR3 contains 17 residues. The germline V and J ends were trimmed by 8 bases and 6 bases, with 27 bases remaining between them. The CDR3 DNA reads as TGTGCCAGCCTCGGCCAAGGGGCTAATACCCTCACGGATACGCAGTATTTT. Translating gives CASLGQGANTLTDTQYF.

This clonotype showed up just once. The rearrangement uses TRBV2 and TRBJ2-1, with a tentative D call TRBD2 (6 bases). The CDR3 sequence is 15 residues long. V lost 7 bases and J lost 1, with 14 bases in between. Germline V lookup: CDR1 SNHLY, CDR2 FYNNEI. CDR3 loop: CASTPGLLSYNEQFF. The CDR3 coding sequence is TGTGCCAGCACCCCGGGACTCCTATCCTACAATGAGCAGTTCTTC.

Worth noting for this clonotype: Since a much larger clone is just one base distant, this may be a read error. The chain joins TRBV9 to TRBJ2-5, with TRBD2 as a possible D gene (5 bases). The CDR3 contains 13 residues. In germline, CDR1 is SGDLS, CDR2 YYNGEE. CDR3 residues: CVSSGAMGETQYF. The DNA for the CDR3 is TGTGTCAGCAGCGGTGCTATGGGAGAGACCCAGTACTTC.

This clonotype was seen repeatedly, ten times or more. The chain couples TRBV6-1 to TRBJ1-5; tentative D call: TRBD1 (5 bases). CDR1 is MNHNS, CDR2 SASEGT, per germline. There are 14 residues in the CDR3. V lost 5 bases and J 5 bases, leaving 13 bases between the germline ends. The CDR3 DNA sequence: TGTGCCAGCAGTCCTTTGGGACCTTATCAGCCCCAGCATTTT. This translates into CASSPLGPYQPQHF.

The chain carries TRBV28 and TRBJ1-2; D possibly corresponds to TRBD1 (6 bases). The CDR3 is 14 amino acids. V was trimmed by 5 bases and J by 2 bases, leaving 12 bases between them. The V gene's germline CDR1 is MDHEN and CDR2 SYDVKM. CDR3 region: CASSRDGTNYGYTF. The CDR3 nucleotides read TGTGCCAGCAGTCGGGACGGGACAAACTATGGCTACACCTTC.

This clonotype has more than one count but fewer than ten. The chain recombines TRBV28 with TRBJ2-3; 11 nucleotides agree with TRBD2. CDR1 MDHEN and CDR2 SYDVKM come from the germline V gene. V was pared by 3 bases and J by 0 bases, with 11 bases of the junction left unmatched. This CDR3 is built from 19 residues. The CDR3 protein is CASSFRGLAGGPSTDTQYF. The CDR3 nucleotides read TGTGCCAGCAGTTTCAGGGGCCTAGCGGGGGGACCTAGCACAGATACGCAGTATTTT.

As regards this clonotype: Being one base from a much bigger clone, this may be a read error. The chain couples TRBV7-6 to TRBJ1-5; D is perhaps TRBD1 (6 bases). This CDR3 has 15 residues. Germline CDR1 and CDR2: SGHVS and FNYEAQ. The CDR3 DNA is TGTGCCGGCAGCTTAGAGGGGGGCGAAAATCAGCCCCAGCATTTT. This sequence encodes CAGSLEGGENQPQHF. Variable domain in full (rest from reference TRBV7-6 and TRBJ1-5): GAGVSQSPRYKVTKRGQDVALRCDPISGHVSLYWYRQALGQGPEFLTYFNYEAQQDKSGLPNDRFSAERPEGSISTLTIQRTEQRDSAMYRCAGSLEGGENQPQHFGDGTRLSIL.

This clonotype was seen repeatedly, ten times or more. The chain joins TRBV7-2 to TRBJ2-5; possibly TRBD2 for D (7 bases). Per the germline V gene, CDR1 is SGHTA and CDR2 is FQGNSA. The length of the CDR3 is 18 residues. V was cut by 4 bases and J by 1 base, with 22 bases left in between. The CDR3 spells CASSSPSEWGGRQETQYF. As DNA, the CDR3 is TGTGCCAGCAGCTCCCCCTCCGAGTGGGGGGGCCGCCAAGAGACCCAGTACTTC.

The chain is built from TRBV20-1 and TRBJ1-1, with 7 positions matching TRBD1. The CDR3 has 16 residues. V shed 0 bases, J shed 4 bases, and the junction held 11 bases outside the gene matches. The germline gives CDR1 DFQATT, CDR2 SNEGSKA (reference sequence). This CDR3 is CSAREAEGAAGTEAFF. The CDR3 bases are TGCAGTGCTAGAGAGGCGGAGGGGGCGGCCGGCACTGAAGCTTTCTTT.

This clonotype has more than one count but fewer than ten. This chain uses TRBV25-1 with TRBJ2-1; a possible D gene is TRBD1 (5 bases). The germline V and J ends were trimmed by 4 bases and 2 bases, with 12 bases remaining between them. The length of the CDR3 is 15 residues. CDR1 and CDR2 (germline): MGHDK, SYGVNS. The DNA of the CDR3 is TGTGCCAGCAGTGGACAGACGAACACCTACAATGAGCAGTTCTTC. It encodes CASSGQTNTYNEQFF.

There are many counts of this clonotype. The V gene is TRBV15, the J gene TRBJ2-5, with a tentative D call TRBD2 (6 bases). V dropped 3 bases and J dropped 5 bases, with 19 bases sitting between them. The CDR3 runs 16 residues. Germline CDR1 LNHNV, CDR2 YYDKDF (reference sequence). This CDR3 reads CATSSPMGSGEETQYF. Here the CDR3 DNA reads TGTGCCACCAGCAGTCCTATGGGCTCGGGGGAGGAGACCCAGTACTTC.

This clonotype was seen only a few times. The rearrangement links TRBV28 to TRBJ2-7, with TRBD1 matching over 9 bases. Germline lookup yields CDR1 MDHEN and CDR2 SYDVKM. CDR3 size: 14 residues. V lost 7 bases and J lost 4; bases outside the gene matches: 8. CDR3 DNA sequence: TGTGCCAGCACCTGGGGACAGGGCGAATACGAGCAGTACTTC. Translation gives CASTWGQGEYEQYF. The entire variable domain, with the rest obtained from reference TRBV28 and TRBJ2-7, is as follows: DVKVTQSSRYLVKRTGEKVFLECVQDMDHENMFWYRQDPGLGLRLIYFSYDVKMKEKGDIPEGYSVSREKKERFSLILESASTNQTSMYLCASTWGQGEYEQYFGPGTRLTVT.

This clonotype was picked up many times. V and J are TRBV7-6 and TRBJ2-1; tentatively, D is TRBD1 (8 bases). This CDR3 is 15 amino acids long. Trimming took off 5 bases at V and 7 bases at J, with 18 bases between the two ends. From germline, CDR1 is SGHVS and CDR2 FNYEAQ. CDR3 sequence: CASSPQGGGPNEQFF. DNA for the CDR3: TGTGCCAGCAGCCCACAGGGGGGGGGGCCTAATGAGCAGTTCTTC.

The CDR3 DNA follows: TGTGCCAGCAGCTTATCCGCCGGGGGGGAAGAAGCTTTCTTT. Protein product: CASSLSAGGEEAFF. The gene calls are TRBV7-9 and TRBJ1-1, with D maybe TRBD1 (5 bases). The CDR3 sequence is 14 residues long. Germline values: CDR1 SEHNR, CDR2 FQNEAQ (reference sequence). Between the trimmed V and J ends, which lost 2 bases and 8 bases, there was a span of 15 bases.

This clonotype was counted ten times or more. The gene calls are TRBV7-9 and TRBJ2-7; no clear D. CDR1 and CDR2 (germline): SEHNR, FQNEAQ (reference sequence). This CDR3 has 14 residues. V shed 4 bases and J shed 5 bases, with 15 bases lying between them. The chain's CDR3 is CASSSVLRQDEQYF. Here the CDR3 DNA reads TGTGCCAGCAGCTCCGTCCTGCGCCAAGACGAGCAGTACTTC.

The V and J genes are TRBV12-3 or TRBV12-4 and TRBJ1-2; perhaps TRBD1 as D (6 bases). The CDR3 spans 17 residues. The V end was cut by 2 bases, the J end by 8 bases, with 24 bases between. The CDR3 protein is CASSLSPGQLTNLGYTF. CDR3 nucleotides: TGTGCCAGCAGTTTAAGTCCTGGACAGCTTACGAATCTGGGCTACACCTTC.

This chain links TRBV6-6 with TRBJ2-3, with D maybe TRBD1 (6 bases). This CDR3 is 17 amino acids long. Trimming stripped 0 bases from V and 1 base from J, with 14 bases between. In germline, CDR1 is MNHNY, CDR2 SVGAGI (reference sequence). The CDR3 nucleotides are TGTGCCAGCAGTTACTCGAGACAGGCGTTGGGCACAGATACGCAGTATTTT. It yields the protein CASSYSRQALGTDTQYF.

The genes are TRBV19 and TRBJ2-1; D perhaps matches TRBD1 (7 bases). Germline-derived CDR1 and CDR2 are LNHDA and SQIVND (reference sequence). CDR3 length equals 14 residues. Trimming removed 4 bases from V and 9 bases from J, with 16 bases in between. The CDR3 DNA sequence: TGTGCCAGTAGTACCCAGGGGGGATACGCTGAGCAGTTCTTC. Amino acid sequence: CASSTQGGYAEQFF.

This clonotype has just a few counts. The chain combines TRBV27 with TRBJ1-1, with D perhaps TRBD1 (6 bases). Germline-derived CDR1 and CDR2 are MNHEY and SMNVEV (reference sequence). Trimming took off 5 bases at V and 1 base at J, with 11 bases between the two ends. This CDR3 is built from 14 residues. Here the CDR3 reads CASSATGRNTEAFF. The CDR3 DNA reads as TGTGCCAGCAGTGCGACAGGCCGGAACACTGAAGCTTTCTTT.

This clonotype came up many times. The chain has TRBV28 and TRBJ2-2; perhaps TRBD2 as D (5 bases). CDR3 length equals 16 residues. The germline V gene has CDR1 MDHEN and CDR2 SYDVKM. The germline V and J ends were trimmed by 4 bases and 0 bases, with 12 bases remaining between them. The CDR3, as DNA: TGTGCCAGCAGTTCCCTTAACGGGACGAACACCGGGGAGCTGTTTTTT. Translated: CASSSLNGTNTGELFF.